This T cell receptor beta chain was identified in a study of T cell responses to AZD1222 COVID-19 vaccine. This clone was observed a single time. Its antigen is not known. Study-wide points: Clonal diversity may have been underestimated in mostly white British donors.

Assay: immunoSEQ multiplex PCR; the TCRdb copy retains only in-frame clones and omits some. The sample yields some 150,000 clones, roughly 92% seen once. Sequences were derived from peripheral blood, sampled on day 0 of AZD1222 vaccination. The receptor was isolated from an adult in good health.

Written as DNA, the CDR3 is TGTGCCTCCGGCCCGCAGGGGGACTATGGCTACACCTTC. This sequence encodes CASGPQGDYGYTF. The V call is TRBV19, the J call TRBJ1-2, with 7 bases matching TRBD1. Trimming at V came to 11 bases and at J to 3 bases, leaving 9 bases not matched to a gene. This CDR3 is built from 13 residues. Germline values: CDR1 LNHDA, CDR2 SQIVND (reference sequence). The variable domain in full, completed from reference TRBV19 and TRBJ1-2, reads DGGITQSPKYLFRKEGQNVTLSCEQNLNHDAMYWYRQDPGQGLRLIYYSQIVNDFQKGDIAEGYSVSREKKESFPLTVTSAQKNPTAFYLCASGPQGDYGYTFGSGTRLTVV.